This TCR beta chain is from a study of early T cells in non-severe SARS-CoV-2 infection. Study information: Sequencing used unsorted whole-blood bulk RNA, so chains lack pairing.

Study conclusions and caveats: Sequences matched to VDJdb favored anti-spike CD8 responses, while private and CD4 specificities were missed.

This clonotype was detected a few times. Its antigen is unknown. CDR3 length: 16 amino acids. Germline lookup yields CDR1 LGHDT and CDR2 YNNKEL (reference sequence). The germline V and J ends were trimmed by 2 bases and 1 base, with 13 bases remaining between them. The TCR library protocol was used to attach unique molecular identifiers. These identifiers were attached to individual cDNA molecules. TCRdb processed the 5' RACE reads anew with MiXCR; each CDR3 protein has one entry. The profile shows under 70,000 distinct CDR3 sequences, less than 5% of them singletons. The sequencing sample was made of whole blood. The clonotype was recovered from an adult who was a healthcare worker with PCR-confirmed SARS-CoV-2 infection or an uninfected control (not recorded which). The rearrangement uses TRBV3-1 and TRBJ2-3; D call uncertain. CDR3 protein: CASSQRFREGTDTQYF. In DNA, the CDR3 is TGTGCCAGCAGCCAAAGATTCCGAGAGGGCACAGATACGCAGTATTTT.